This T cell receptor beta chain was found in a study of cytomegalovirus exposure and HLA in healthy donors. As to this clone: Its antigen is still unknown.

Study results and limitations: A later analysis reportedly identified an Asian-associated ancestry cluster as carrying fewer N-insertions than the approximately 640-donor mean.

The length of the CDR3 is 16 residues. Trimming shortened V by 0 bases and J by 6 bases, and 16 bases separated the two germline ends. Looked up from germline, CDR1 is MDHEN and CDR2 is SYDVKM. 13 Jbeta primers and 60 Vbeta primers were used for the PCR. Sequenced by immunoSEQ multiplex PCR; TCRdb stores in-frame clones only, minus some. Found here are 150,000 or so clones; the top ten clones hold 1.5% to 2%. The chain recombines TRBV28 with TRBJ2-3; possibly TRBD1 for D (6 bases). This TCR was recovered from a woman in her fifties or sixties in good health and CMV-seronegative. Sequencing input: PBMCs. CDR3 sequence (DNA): TGTGCCAGCAGTTTATGGCCAGGGGCCTCGGGGGATACGCAGTATTTT. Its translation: CASSLWPGASGDTQYF.